The following is a TCR beta chain sequence with its context. Its target is unknown. In the PCR, 60 Vbeta and 13 Jbeta primers were used. Assay: immunoSEQ multiplex PCR; the TCRdb copy retains only in-frame clones and omits some. Of around 130,000 clones listed, roughly three fifths are singletons. The source of the sample is a study of cytomegalovirus exposure and HLA in healthy donors. Overall study context: From HLA-typed donors, an early data release held tens of millions of unique TCRs. General study points: In a later analysis, TCR beta V- and J-gene trimming was associated with a missense DCLRE1C variant. Serostatus for CMV was the only available immune exposure information.

This CDR3 spans 14 amino acids. V was pared by 4 bases and J by 7 bases, with 14 bases between. The germline V gene encodes CDR1 SGDLS and CDR2 YYNGEE. The rearrangement uses TRBV9 and TRBJ2-2, with D possibly TRBD2 on 6 matching bases. The origin of this receptor is a woman in her sixties or seventies in good health and CMV-seronegative. The source material was PBMCs. CDR3 sequence (DNA): TGTGCCAGCAGCCCCCGCGGGGCGATCGGGGAGCTGTTTTTT. It translates to CASSPRGAIGELFF.